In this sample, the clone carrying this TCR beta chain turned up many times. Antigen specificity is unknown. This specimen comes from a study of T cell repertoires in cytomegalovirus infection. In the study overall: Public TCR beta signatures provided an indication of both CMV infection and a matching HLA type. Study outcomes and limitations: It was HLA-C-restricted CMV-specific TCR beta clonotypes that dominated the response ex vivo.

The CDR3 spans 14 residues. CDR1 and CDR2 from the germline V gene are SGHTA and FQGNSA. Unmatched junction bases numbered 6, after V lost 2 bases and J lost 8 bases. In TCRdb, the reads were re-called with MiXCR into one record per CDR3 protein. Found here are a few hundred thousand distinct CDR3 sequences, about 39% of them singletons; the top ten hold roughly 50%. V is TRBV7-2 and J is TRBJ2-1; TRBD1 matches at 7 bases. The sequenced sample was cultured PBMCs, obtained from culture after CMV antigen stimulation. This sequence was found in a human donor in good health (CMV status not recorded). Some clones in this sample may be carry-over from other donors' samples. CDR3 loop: CASSLTRGKDEQFF. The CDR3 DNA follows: TGTGCCAGCAGCTTAACCAGGGGGAAAGATGAGCAGTTCTTC.